Listed here are 3 T cell receptor beta chains from one sample, sequenced in a study of monozygotic twins with inflammatory bowel disease (dated by TCRdb to about 2019). Library preparation used 5' RACE. The reads were generated on an Illumina HiSeq 2500. TCRdb reprocessed the sequencing reads and holds a single record per CDR3 protein sequence, with no DNA. This sample's table has entries for about 380,000 distinct CDR3 sequences. Approximately 2.4% of the sample goes to the ten largest clones. Sequencing used blood. All receptors derive from a human donor with ulcerative colitis or Crohn's disease, or a healthy co-twin of an affected twin (not recorded which).

The chain uses TRBV9 and TRBJ2-3; TCRdb proposes TRBD2, but this gene call is untestable without DNA. Germline values: CDR1 SGDLS, CDR2 YYNGEE. CDR3 size: 18 residues. The CDR3 spells CASSQYVRAKHSTDTQYF.

V gene TRBV20-1 combines with J gene TRBJ2-1. The CDR3 loop spans 16 amino acids. Germline-derived CDR1 and CDR2 are DFQATT and SNEGSKA (reference sequence). The CDR3 sequence is CSARDDAGGSYNEQFF.

This chain uses TRBV27 with TRBJ1-2; TCRdb's D call of TRBD1 is untestable without DNA. This CDR3 has 16 residues. Germline-derived CDR1 and CDR2 are MNHEY and SMNVEV (reference sequence). CDR3 sequence reads: CASSLLFPTGLNGYTF.